This passage covers 30 T cell receptor beta chains from one sample sequenced in a study of shared clonotypes between healthy human individuals. The method was immunoSEQ multiplex PCR; TCRdb's version includes in-frame clones alone and lacks a portion of them. The sample lists hundreds of thousands of clones; around 67% were seen once. Input material: memory CD4+ T cells sorted from blood. Subset: CD45RA-negative fraction. Source of these receptors: a woman in her 30s in good health.

The rearrangement joins TRBV19 to TRBJ1-5, with TRBD1 matching 10 bases. The CDR3 contains 16 residues. V lost 2 bases to trimming and J lost 4 bases; unmatched junction nucleotides: 5. Per the germline V gene, CDR1 is LNHDA and CDR2 is SQIVND (reference sequence). The CDR3 DNA reads as TGTGCCAGTAGTATACAACAGGACAGGGGGAATCAGCCCCAGCATTTT. Its translation: CASSIQQDRGNQPQHF.

The chain couples TRBV7-8 to TRBJ1-2, with D perhaps matching TRBD1 (6 bases). This CDR3 comprises 13 residues. V was clipped by 5 bases and J by 8 bases, with 15 bases between them. Germline V gives CDR1 SGHVS, CDR2 FQNEAQ. CDR3 sequence reads: CASSPEQGRGYTF. In DNA form, the CDR3 reads TGTGCCAGCAGCCCGGAACAGGGTCGCGGCTACACCTTC.

With respect to this clone: This sequence may be a read error, since a much larger clone differs from it by one base. Other nucleotide sequences in the sample specify the same CDR3. This chain uses TRBV7-9 with TRBJ2-3; D ambiguous. Germline CDR1 SEHNR, CDR2 FQNEAQ (reference sequence). Trimming shortened V by 2 bases and J by 4 bases, and 4 bases separated the two germline ends. CDR3 size: 12 residues. CDR3 sequence (DNA): TGTGCCAGCAGCTTAATAGCAGATACGCAGTATTTT. This encodes CASSLIADTQYF.

V and J are TRBV12-2 and TRBJ1-2. TRBV12-2 is designated a pseudogene. CDR3 length: 15 amino acids. CDR3 nucleotides: TGTGCAAGTCGCCCCCACGGGAGGGGACGACATGGCTACACCTTC. Residues: CASRPHGRGRHGYTF.

This chain links TRBV2 with TRBJ2-7; 9 bases line up with TRBD1. Germline-derived CDR1 and CDR2 are SNHLY and FYNNEI. V lost 3 bases to trimming and J lost 3 bases; unmatched junction nucleotides: 6. This CDR3 comprises 15 residues. The CDR3 DNA reads as TGTGCCAGCAGTGACACGGGACAGGGATTCTACGAGCAGTACTTC. Protein sequence: CASSDTGQGFYEQYF.

The V and J genes are TRBV14 and TRBJ2-5; perhaps D is TRBD1 or TRBD2 (6 bases each). Trimming cost V 4 bases and J 5 bases, with 17 bases left between them. CDR3 length equals 15 residues. In germline, CDR1 is SGHDN, CDR2 FVKESK. The CDR3 is CASSPRGQEDETQYF. DNA for the CDR3: TGTGCCAGCAGCCCTCGGGGGCAGGAGGATGAGACCCAGTACTTC.

J is TRBJ2-1 and V is TRBV7-2; 16 bases agree with TRBD2. Germline CDR1 and CDR2: SGHTA and FQGNSA. The CDR3 covers 15 residues. After removal of 6 bases from V and 12 bases from J, the junction contained 8 bases not matched to a gene. In DNA form, the CDR3 reads TGTGCCAGCAGAGAAGGGACTAGCGGGAGGGCCGGGCAGTTCTTC. Its protein is CASREGTSGRAGQFF.

This clone is medium-sized. The V gene is TRBV7-3, the J gene TRBJ2-2; 7 bases align to TRBD2. The germline V gene has CDR1 SGHTA and CDR2 FQGTGA. After removal of 8 bases from V and 5 bases from J, the junction contained 5 bases not matched to a gene. The CDR3 consists of 13 residues. As DNA, the CDR3 is TGTGCCAGCGGCGCGGGAGAGACCGGGGAGCTGTTTTTT. This codes for CASGAGETGELFF. The full variable domain, completed using reference TRBV7-3 and TRBJ2-2, is GAGVSQTPSNKVTEKGKYVELRCDPISGHTALYWYRQSLGQGPEFLIYFQGTGAADDSGLPNDRFFAVRPEGSVSTLKIQRTERGDSAVYLCASGAGETGELFFGEGSRLTVL.

This sequence joins TRBV19 and TRBJ2-7; 15 nucleotides line up with TRBD2. V was clipped by 4 bases and J by 10 bases; unmatched bases: 5. The germline V gene has CDR1 LNHDA and CDR2 SQIVND (reference sequence). The CDR3 length is 14 residues. The DNA of the CDR3 is TGTGCCAGTAGTACCGGGACTAGCGGGAGGCGTCAGTACTTC. Translating it yields CASSTGTSGRRQYF.

The chain links TRBV2 to TRBJ1-1; D unclear. The CDR3 spans 14 residues. With 3 bases removed from V and 5 bases from J, the gap between germline ends came to 13 bases. In germline, CDR1 is SNHLY, CDR2 FYNNEI. CDR3 nucleotide sequence: TGTGCCAGCAGTGAGTTGGTTTCGGTAACTGAAGCTTTCTTT. It encodes CASSELVSVTEAFF.

The J gene is TRBJ2-5, the V gene TRBV5-1, with TRBD2 as a possible D gene (5 bases). The germline V and J ends were trimmed by 1 base and 2 bases, with 9 bases remaining between them. The CDR3 is made up of 14 amino acids. CDR1 is SGHRS and CDR2 is YFSETQ in the germline V gene. Here the CDR3 DNA reads TGCGCCAGCAGCTTGATGGACTCACAAGAGACCCAGTACTTC. Translation gives CASSLMDSQETQYF.

This chain connects TRBV28 to TRBJ2-5; 7 bases match TRBD2. Gene TRBJ2-7 matches the end of the DNA better, so the J call may be wrong. From germline, CDR1 is MDHEN and CDR2 SYDVKM. The CDR3 covers 15 residues. The CDR3 nucleotides are TGTGCCAGCAGTGAGAGGACGGGGGGAAGGTACGAGCAGTACTTC. Its translation is CASSERTGGRYEQYF.

This chain links TRBV25-1 with TRBJ2-5, with D uncertain. With the DNA end fitting TRBJ2-7 better, the J assignment may be wrong. The CDR3 sequence is 14 residues long. Germline V lookup: CDR1 MGHDK, CDR2 SYGVNS. This CDR3 reads CASSESMVSYEQYF. CDR3 nucleotide sequence: TGTGCCAGCAGTGAATCTATGGTATCCTACGAGCAGTACTTC.

This chain uses TRBV28 with TRBJ1-1, with 8 bases aligning to TRBD1. The CDR3 is made up of 14 amino acids. CDR1 is MDHEN, CDR2 SYDVKM, per germline. Trimming cost V 6 bases and J 5 bases; bases outside gene matches: 8. The CDR3, as DNA: TGTGCCAGCAGGGAAGCCACAGGGGGTACTGAAGCTTTCTTT. As protein: CASREATGGTEAFF.

This clone appeared a single time. The chain employs TRBV9 and TRBJ2-2; tentatively, D is TRBD2 (5 bases). The CDR3 spans 16 residues. Per germline, CDR1 SGDLS and CDR2 YYNGEE. The V end lost 0 bases, the J end lost 5 bases, and 14 bases lay between the germline ends. The CDR3 region is CASSVAGLVRTGELFF. DNA of the CDR3: TGTGCCAGCAGCGTAGCTGGACTCGTTCGGACCGGGGAGCTGTTTTTT.

The table lists this clone with a few counts. The chain has TRBV25-1 and TRBJ2-5, with 12 bases that match TRBD1. Unmatched junction bases numbered 11, after V lost 6 bases and J lost 3 bases. In germline, CDR1 is MGHDK, CDR2 SYGVNS. CDR3 length: 17 amino acids. The CDR3: CASSAGTGGFREETQYF. In DNA form, the CDR3 reads TGTGCCAGCAGCGCCGGGACAGGGGGCTTTAGGGAAGAGACCCAGTACTTC.

This clone occurred once. This sequence joins TRBV19 and TRBJ2-7, with 8 bases that match TRBD1. J lost 2 bases, V lost 6 bases, and 3 bases had no gene match. Looked up from germline, CDR1 is LNHDA and CDR2 is SQIVND (reference sequence). The CDR3 spans 13 residues. The DNA for the CDR3 is TGTGCCAGTAGGGGGACAGGACCCTACGAGCAGTACTTC. Amino acid sequence: CASRGTGPYEQYF.

The CDR3 protein is CASSWGATGGETQYF. The CDR3 region has the DNA TGTGCCAGCAGTTGGGGTGCAACAGGGGGCGAGACCCAGTACTTC. V and J are TRBV6-6 and TRBJ2-5, with TRBD1 identical over 9 bases. The V gene's germline CDR1 is MNHNY and CDR2 SVGAGI (reference sequence). V trimming: 4 bases; J trimming: 5 bases; junction bases outside the gene matches: 8. The CDR3 contains 15 residues.

In its sample, this clone was seen a few times. V and J are TRBV7-9 and TRBJ2-2; D remains unclear. Germline CDR1 and CDR2: SEHNR and FQNEAQ (reference sequence). V was pared by 3 bases and J by 4 bases, with 9 bases between. CDR3 length equals 14 residues. Written as DNA, the CDR3 is TGTGCCAGCAGCTTGGCAGGTACCACCGGGGAGCTGTTTTTT. It encodes CASSLAGTTGELFF.

This clone occurred many times. This sample also contains other DNA sequences that code for the same CDR3. This chain uses TRBV5-1 with TRBJ2-1; D gene unclear. The CDR3 loop spans 15 amino acids. V lost 0 bases to trimming and J lost 4 bases, with 11 bases between them. From germline, CDR1 is SGHRS and CDR2 YFSETQ. This chain's CDR3 is CASSLDSLGYNEQFF. The CDR3 nucleotides are TGCGCCAGCAGCTTGGACTCCCTCGGGTACAATGAGCAGTTCTTC.

V usage is TRBV28 and J usage is TRBJ2-6; D remains unclear. The germline gives CDR1 MDHEN, CDR2 SYDVKM. Trimming took 7 bases from V and 0 from J, leaving 10 bases between them. This CDR3 is 15 amino acids long. CDR3 DNA: TGTGCCAGCAAACGCCGAGACTCTGGGGCCAACGTCCTGACTTTC. Translating it yields CASKRRDSGANVLTF.

The chain employs TRBV27 and TRBJ2-7, with no clear D. Germline V gene lookup returns CDR1 MNHEY and CDR2 SMNVEV (reference sequence). V was trimmed by 5 bases and J by 3 bases, leaving 17 bases between them. The CDR3 length is 15 residues. CDR3 region: CASSNRWAASYEQYF. In DNA form, the CDR3 reads TGTGCCAGCAGTAACCGTTGGGCAGCCAGCTACGAGCAGTACTTC.

This clone was recorded once. The chain carries TRBV2 and TRBJ1-1, with D hard to call. The CDR3 runs 13 residues. Between the trimmed V and J ends, which lost 7 bases and 5 bases, there was a span of 14 bases. Germline V gives CDR1 SNHLY, CDR2 FYNNEI. The CDR3 nucleotides are TGTGCCAGCACAGGCAGCGGTGATACTGAAGCTTTCTTT. This translates into CASTGSGDTEAFF.

This clone has only a few counts. This chain joins TRBV20-1 and TRBJ2-1; D call uncertain. This CDR3 spans 11 amino acids. Germline values: CDR1 DFQATT, CDR2 SNEGSKA (reference sequence). V lost 6 bases and J 10 bases, leaving 13 bases between the germline ends. CDR3 in amino acids: CSALYLREQFF. Written as DNA, the CDR3 is TGCAGTGCCCTTTACCTTCGAGAGCAGTTCTTC.

The chain recombines TRBV10-3 with TRBJ2-1, with 16 bases fitting TRBD2. Losses at the gene ends were 2 bases for V and 3 bases for J; bases not matched to a gene: 16. CDR3 length: 22 residues. Germline assignment: CDR1 ENHRY and CDR2 SYGVKD. The CDR3 nucleotides are TGTGCCATCAGTGAGGATGGGACTAGCGGGAGGGAAGTGTATGGAATCTACAATGAGCAGTTCTTC. Residues: CAISEDGTSGREVYGIYNEQFF.

The V and J genes are TRBV25-1 and TRBJ2-4; 8 bases map to TRBD1. The CDR3 has 17 amino acids. After removal of 3 bases from V and 0 bases from J, the junction contained 7 bases not matched to a gene. From germline, CDR1 is MGHDK and CDR2 SYGVNS. CDR3 in DNA: TGTGCCAGCAGTGACCAACCACAGGGGGTAGCCAAAAACATTCAGTACTTC. Its protein product is CASSDQPQGVAKNIQYF.

This chain uses TRBV28 with TRBJ2-7; maybe TRBD2 (5 bases). The germline V and J ends were trimmed by 3 bases and 5 bases, with 11 bases remaining between them. The CDR3 has 13 amino acids. Germline CDR1 reads MDHEN; CDR2 reads SYDVKM. The CDR3 coding sequence is TGTGCCAGCAGTTTTGTTCCGAGGGACGAGCAGTACTTC. It encodes CASSFVPRDEQYF.

The rearrangement joins TRBV28 to TRBJ2-7; the D gene could be TRBD1 or TRBD2 (5 bases each). The V and J ends lost 6 bases and 5 bases respectively, with 14 bases between them. CDR3 length: 13 residues. The germline V gene has CDR1 MDHEN and CDR2 SYDVKM. CDR3 in DNA: TGTGCCAGCAGACGAGCGGACATAGACGAGCAGTACTTC. Translating it yields CASRRADIDEQYF.

The gene calls are TRBV18 and TRBJ1-1, with a weak D call TRBD1 (6 bases). The CDR3 has 13 amino acids. V was pared by 2 bases and J by 6 bases, with 10 bases between. Germline V gene lookup returns CDR1 KGHSH and CDR2 LQKENI. The CDR3 bases are TGTGCCAGCTCACCATATGGACAGTCTGAAGCTTTCTTT. This translates into CASSPYGQSEAFF.

The rearrangement joins TRBV28 to TRBJ2-7; 9 bases are shared with TRBD2. Germline V gives CDR1 MDHEN, CDR2 SYDVKM. The V gene end was trimmed by 6 bases and the J gene end by 4 bases; junction bases not matched to a gene: 13. The CDR3 is 16 residues long. In DNA form, the CDR3 reads TGTGCCAGCAGGAAAAACCGGGCTAGCGGGAAGTACGAGCAGTACTTC. Protein: CASRKNRASGKYEQYF.